This TCR beta chain was captured in a study of OX40 agonist ivuxolimab in advanced cancers. Study at large: Checkpoint inhibitors had been given previously to 40% of patients. Partial responses were recorded for three patients, including one with hepatocellular carcinoma and two with cutaneous melanoma.

In its sample, this clone was seen once. Its antigen remains unknown. Study observations and caveats: The authors also found low normalized T-cell clonal expansion in some nonresponders. Both blood CD4+ and CD8+ T cells showed clonal growth by week 6 at 0.1 to 3.0 mg/kg.

Data came from immunoSEQ multiplex PCR; TCRdb stores just in-frame clones and leaves some out. The sample yields tens of thousands of clones, 70% to 90% seen once. The material was CD4+ or CD8+ T cells sorted from blood, obtained in a trial of the OX40 agonist ivuxolimab. The clonotype originates from an adult with an advanced solid tumor such as melanoma, head and neck, liver or kidney cancer.

DNA for the CDR3: TGCGCCAGCAGCCAAGAGGGACAGGGACCCAAAAACATTCAGTACTTC. Translation gives CASSQEGQGPKNIQYF. V usage is TRBV4-1 and J usage is TRBJ2-4; 9 bases agree with TRBD1. The germline gives CDR1 MGHRA, CDR2 YSYEKL. This CDR3 is built from 16 residues. Trimming removed 0 bases from V and 2 bases from J; junction bases left unmatched: 2.